The 10 T cell receptor beta chains below were found in one sample sequenced in a study of blood T cell repertoires in COVID-19. Here immunoSEQ multiplex PCR was the method, and the copy in TCRdb shows in-frame clones only, minus some. Of about 250,000 clones in the sample, approximately 85% were seen once. Sequencing was carried out using PBMCs or T cells enriched from blood (not recorded which). The receptor source for this set is a woman aged 45-60 years with acute COVID-19.

The chain links TRBV7-2 to TRBJ2-7; TRBD1 matches at 8 bases. The V gene end was trimmed by 5 bases and the J gene end by 7 bases; junction bases not matched to a gene: 13. This CDR3 is built from 15 residues. Germline V CDR1 and CDR2: SGHTA, FQGNSA. The CDR3 loop is CASSLMTGALDEQYF. CDR3 sequence (DNA): TGTGCCAGCAGCCTAATGACAGGGGCCCTTGATGAGCAGTACTTC. The complete variable domain, with remaining parts taken from reference TRBV7-2 and TRBJ2-7, reads GAGVSQSPSNKVTEKGKDVELRCDPISGHTALYWYRQSLGQGLEFLIYFQGNSAPDKSGLPSDRFSAERTGGSVSTLTIQRTQQEDSAVYLCASSLMTGALDEQYFGPGTRLTVT.

This clone was recorded a few times. The V call is TRBV30, the J call TRBJ1-2; D call uncertain. The CDR3 length is 10 residues. V gave up 8 bases and J gave up 7 bases, with 11 bases separating them. Germline V gene sequence: CDR1 GTSNPN, CDR2 SVGIG (reference sequence). The CDR3 nucleotides read TGTGCCCTGGAGGTACCTGGCTACACCTTC. As protein: CALEVPGYTF. The whole variable domain, remainder taken from reference TRBV30 and TRBJ1-2, is SQTIHQWPATLVQPVGSPLSLECTVEGTSNPNLYWYRQAAGRGLQLLFYSVGIGQISSEVPQNLSASRPQDRQFILSSKKLLLSDSGFYLCALEVPGYTFGSGTRLTVV.

This clone was detected only once. The chain combines TRBV7-2 with TRBJ1-5; 8 bases are a match to TRBD1. V lost 5 bases and J lost 2; bases outside the gene matches: 8. This CDR3 spans 16 amino acids. Germline assignment: CDR1 SGHTA and CDR2 FQGNSA. CDR3 coding DNA: TGTGCCAGCAGCCCCCTTCCGGGACAGGGCAATCAGCCCCAGCATTTT. Its protein product is CASSPLPGQGNQPQHF.

This chain connects TRBV19 to TRBJ1-3, with D possibly TRBD1 on 5 matching bases. This CDR3 contains 15 residues. V gave up 10 bases and J gave up 3 bases, with 19 bases separating them. Germline CDR1 is LNHDA and CDR2 is SQIVND (reference sequence). The CDR3 region is CATRERGNSGNTIYF. The CDR3 nucleotides read TGTGCCACCCGCGAGCGGGGGAATAGTGGAAACACCATATATTTT. Filled out from reference TRBV19 and TRBJ1-3, the complete variable domain reads DGGITQSPKYLFRKEGQNVTLSCEQNLNHDAMYWYRQDPGQGLRLIYYSQIVNDFQKGDIAEGYSVSREKKESFPLTVTSAQKNPTAFYLCATRERGNSGNTIYFGEGSWLTVV.

CDR3 sequence: CASSQAPNEKLFF. In nucleotides, the CDR3 is TGTGCCAGCAGCCAAGCCCCAAATGAAAAACTGTTTTTT. This chain links TRBV3-1 (or the pseudogene TRBV3-2) with TRBJ1-4; no definite D call. Germline V gives CDR1 LGHDT, CDR2 YNNKEL (reference sequence). V gave up 1 base and J gave up 5 bases, with 5 bases separating them. This CDR3 has 13 residues.

On this clone itself: Other nucleotide sequences in the sample specify the same CDR3. The rearrangement joins TRBV7-2 to TRBJ1-2; possibly TRBD1 for D (6 bases). Germline V CDR1 and CDR2: SGHTA, FQGNSA. The ends were cut back, 3 bases at V and 4 bases at J, with 9 bases in the middle. This CDR3 has 13 amino acids. The CDR3 nucleotides are TGTGCCAGCAGCTTGGGAGGGGGCTATGGCTACACCTTC. This encodes CASSLGGGYGYTF.

This chain connects TRBV29-1 to TRBJ1-1, with 9 bases aligning to TRBD1. V was pared by 7 bases and J by 0 bases, with 12 bases of the junction left unmatched. Germline loops: CDR1 SQVTM, CDR2 ANQGSEA. The CDR3 has 16 residues. The CDR3 nucleotides are TGCAGCGCCACAGGGGGCAGCGGTCTTATGAACACTGAAGCTTTCTTT. Translation gives CSATGGSGLMNTEAFF.

The count of this clone is one. The chain joins TRBV25-1 to TRBJ1-4, with 7 bases fitting TRBD1. Germline assignment: CDR1 MGHDK and CDR2 SYGVNS. The CDR3 has 14 amino acids. The junction had 5 bases not matched to a gene; V was cut back by 3 bases and J by 7 bases. This CDR3 is CASSERDSAEKLFF. CDR3 nucleotides: TGTGCCAGCAGTGAGCGGGACAGCGCTGAAAAACTGTTTTTT.

V gene TRBV14 combines with J gene TRBJ1-6; 8 bases match TRBD1. This CDR3 contains 15 residues. V shed 3 bases, J shed 7 bases, and the junction held 5 bases outside the gene matches. Germline lookup yields CDR1 SGHDN and CDR2 FVKESK. In DNA, the CDR3 is TGTGCCAGCAGCCAGTGGGGACAGGTCAATTCACCCCTCCACTTT. Translation: CASSQWGQVNSPLHF. The complete variable domain, with remaining parts taken from reference TRBV14 and TRBJ1-6, reads EAGVTQFPSHSVIEKGQTVTLRCDPISGHDNLYWYRRVMGKEIKFLLHFVKESKQDESGMPNNRFLAERTGGTYSTLKVQPAELEDSGVYFCASSQWGQVNSPLHFGNGTRLTVT.

V gene TRBV6-2 or TRBV6-3 combines with J gene TRBJ1-2, with 11 nucleotides matching TRBD1. Germline V gives CDR1 MNHEY, CDR2 SVGEGT. The CDR3 spans 15 residues. Trimming took 5 bases from V and 2 from J; bases not matched to a gene: 4. The chain's CDR3 is CASSDRDRGNYGYTF. The CDR3 DNA is TGTGCCAGCAGTGACCGGGACAGGGGGAACTATGGCTACACCTTC.